Below, 8 T cell receptor beta chains from the same sample are listed, as sequenced in a study of long-term antiretroviral therapy in people with HIV. Assay version v3.0 of immunoSEQ was used, and it was run at survey level. Here immunoSEQ multiplex PCR was the method, and the copy in TCRdb shows in-frame clones only, minus some. The sample shows about 25,000 clones, around 77% of them seen only once. The sample consisted of unsorted PBMCs, taken 2.1 years after starting antiretroviral therapy. All receptors come from a man younger than 40 with HIV.

The chain couples TRBV6-6 to TRBJ1-6; D call uncertain. Trimming removed 5 bases from V and 4 bases from J, with 9 bases in between. The CDR3 is 14 amino acids. Germline CDR1 MNHNY, CDR2 SVGAGI (reference sequence). The CDR3 region is CASSTDPYNSPLHF. In DNA, the CDR3 is TGTGCCAGCAGTACGGACCCTTATAATTCACCCCTCCACTTT.

The table lists this clone with a few counts. V usage is TRBV27 and J usage is TRBJ1-2, with 8 bases that match TRBD1. V shed 7 bases and J 7 bases; nucleotides not matched to a gene: 8. This CDR3 has 13 amino acids. Germline assignment: CDR1 MNHEY and CDR2 SMNVEV (reference sequence). The CDR3 sequence: CASTPQGGAGYTF. CDR3 nucleotide sequence: TGTGCCAGCACTCCACAGGGGGGAGCTGGCTACACCTTC.

The chain combines TRBV28 with TRBJ2-5; D is perhaps TRBD2 (5 bases). The CDR3 runs 13 residues. V was cut by 2 bases and J by 4 bases, with 8 bases left in between. Germline CDR1 and CDR2: MDHEN and SYDVKM. DNA of the CDR3: TGTGCCAGCAGTTTAGCTAGCACAGAGACCCAGTACTTC. Translating it yields CASSLASTETQYF.

This chain connects TRBV5-1 to TRBJ1-2, with 9 bases lining up with TRBD1. The length of the CDR3 is 14 residues. The J segment lost 5 bases and the V segment lost 4 bases, leaving 6 bases of the junction unmatched. Germline values: CDR1 SGHRS, CDR2 YFSETQ. CDR3 residues: CASSGAGTGYGYTF. Here the CDR3 DNA reads TGCGCCAGCAGCGGCGCCGGGACAGGGTATGGCTACACCTTC. The whole variable domain, remainder taken from reference TRBV5-1 and TRBJ1-2, is KAGVTQTPRYLIKTRGQQVTLSCSPISGHRSVSWYQQTPGQGLQFLFEYFSETQRNKGNFPGRFSGRQFSNSRSEMNVSTLELGDSALYLCASSGAGTGYGYTFGSGTRLTVV.

V gene TRBV28 combines with J gene TRBJ2-2, with 10 bases that match TRBD1. The ends lost 3 bases at V and 5 bases at J; junction bases unmatched: 3. Germline CDR1 and CDR2: MDHEN and SYDVKM. The CDR3 loop spans 15 amino acids. CDR3 nucleotides: TGTGCCAGCAGTTTCGACAGGGGGCGTACCGGGGAGCTGTTTTTT. Protein sequence: CASSFDRGRTGELFF.

The chain recombines TRBV19 with TRBJ1-3; D not resolved. This CDR3 comprises 14 residues. Trimming removed 5 bases at V and 4 bases at J, with 12 bases between. Germline CDR1 is LNHDA and CDR2 is SQIVND (reference sequence). CDR3 sequence: CASSVGRSGNTIYF. In DNA form, the CDR3 reads TGTGCCAGTAGTGTAGGTCGGTCCGGAAACACCATATATTTT. The complete variable domain, with remaining parts taken from reference TRBV19 and TRBJ1-3, reads DGGITQSPKYLFRKEGQNVTLSCEQNLNHDAMYWYRQDPGQGLRLIYYSQIVNDFQKGDIAEGYSVSREKKESFPLTVTSAQKNPTAFYLCASSVGRSGNTIYFGEGSWLTVV.

The chain uses TRBV5-1 and TRBJ1-6; no firm D call. V dropped 0 bases and J dropped 4 bases, with 11 bases sitting between them. The CDR3 length is 16 residues. The V gene's germline CDR1 is SGHRS and CDR2 YFSETQ. The CDR3 here is CASSLVGIGYNSPLHF. In DNA, the CDR3 is TGCGCCAGCAGCTTGGTGGGGATAGGTTATAATTCACCCCTCCACTTT.

The chain combines TRBV30 with TRBJ1-3; TRBD1 aligns across 10 bases. CDR3 size: 15 residues. Germline loops: CDR1 GTSNPN, CDR2 SVGIG (reference sequence). V was pared by 1 base and J by 4 bases, with 4 bases of the junction left unmatched. The CDR3 here is CAWSASTGGGNTIYF. CDR3 nucleotide sequence: TGTGCCTGGAGTGCTTCGACAGGGGGCGGAAACACCATATATTTT.